This entry lists 8 T cell receptor beta chains sequenced from one sample in a study of control samples from healthy donors and cancer patients. Sequencing used immunoSEQ multiplex PCR; TCRdb keeps in-frame clones, though not all of them. The sample contains about 75,000 clones, 84% of which appear only once. Specimen: blood. Source of these receptors: a man in his fifties or sixties in good health.

The chain recombines TRBV7-9 with TRBJ2-7; D is perhaps TRBD1 (6 bases). The CDR3 is made up of 15 amino acids. The V end was cut by 5 bases, the J end by 5 bases, with 19 bases between. Germline-derived CDR1 and CDR2 are SEHNR and FQNEAQ (reference sequence). CDR3 protein: CASSPPPGRGHEQYF. The CDR3 nucleotides read TGTGCCAGCAGCCCACCTCCGGGCAGGGGACACGAGCAGTACTTC.

V usage is TRBV13 and J usage is TRBJ2-7, with unresolved D. CDR3 length equals 16 residues. In germline, CDR1 is PRHDT, CDR2 FYEKMQ (reference sequence). The V end was cut by 0 bases, the J end by 0 bases, with 12 bases between. The CDR3 coding sequence is TGTGCCAGCAGCTTAGGTCGCAGGCTGAGCTCCTACGAGCAGTACTTC. Amino acids: CASSLGRRLSSYEQYF.

This chain connects TRBV30 to TRBJ1-1, with a possible D match to TRBD1 (6 bases). Deletions cut 5 bases from V and 1 base from J, with 8 bases between. The CDR3 sequence is 12 residues long. CDR1 and CDR2 (germline): GTSNPN, SVGIG (reference sequence). The CDR3 is CAWGQPNTEAFF. The DNA of the CDR3 is TGTGCCTGGGGACAGCCGAACACTGAAGCTTTCTTT. The complete variable domain, with remaining parts taken from reference TRBV30 and TRBJ1-1, reads SQTIHQWPATLVQPVGSPLSLECTVEGTSNPNLYWYRQAAGRGLQLLFYSVGIGQISSEVPQNLSASRPQDRQFILSSKKLLLSDSGFYLCAWGQPNTEAFFGQGTRLTVV.

This clone has more than one count but fewer than ten. The chain links TRBV6-2 or TRBV6-3 to TRBJ2-3; a weak D match, TRBD1 (6 bases). From germline, CDR1 is MNHEY and CDR2 SVGEGT. V was shortened by 4 bases and J by 0 bases, with 23 bases between the two germline ends. This CDR3 has 19 residues. The CDR3 reads CASSFWTAPHQASTDTQYF. CDR3 bases: TGTGCCAGCAGTTTCTGGACAGCTCCACACCAGGCTAGCACAGATACGCAGTATTTT.

The chain combines TRBV30 with TRBJ2-7; TRBD1 matches 7 bases. The CDR3 runs to 13 residues. The germline V gene has CDR1 GTSNPN and CDR2 SVGIG (reference sequence). With 2 bases clipped from V and 2 bases from J, the junction kept 3 bases outside the gene matches. The CDR3 here is CAWSSQGAYEQYF. The CDR3 DNA follows: TGTGCCTGGAGTTCGCAGGGGGCCTACGAGCAGTACTTC.

The sample holds a few counts of this clone. The chain carries TRBV30 and TRBJ1-6; unclear D gene. This CDR3 has 16 amino acids. The germline gives CDR1 GTSNPN, CDR2 SVGIG (reference sequence). The V end was cut by 2 bases, the J end by 6 bases, with 17 bases between. The CDR3 region is CAWSPLRGNSNSPLHF. In nucleotides, the CDR3 is TGTGCCTGGAGTCCCCTACGCGGGAACAGTAATTCACCCCTCCACTTT.

The chain joins TRBV4-3 to TRBJ2-3, with D unresolved. The V gene lost 2 bases and the J gene lost 2 bases, with 5 bases spanning the gap. Germline lookup yields CDR1 LGHNA and CDR2 YSLEER. The CDR3 covers 13 residues. The CDR3 reads CASSQLNTDTQYF. DNA for the CDR3: TGCGCCAGCAGCCAACTCAACACAGATACGCAGTATTTT.

This chain uses TRBV2 with TRBJ2-4; D gene unclear. V was clipped by 3 bases and J by 1 base, with 10 bases between them. There are 15 residues in the CDR3. The germline V gene encodes CDR1 SNHLY and CDR2 FYNNEI. The CDR3 sequence: CASSDYQVAKNIQYF. DNA of the CDR3: TGTGCCAGCAGTGATTACCAAGTGGCCAAAAACATTCAGTACTTC.